This TCR beta chain derives from a study of T cell responses to AZD1222 COVID-19 vaccine (dated by TCRdb to the early 2020s). General notes on the study: TCR sequencing was performed for 233 trial participants, of whom some 200 were given two doses of AZD1222 and about 25 were given two doses of MenACWY control vaccine. Trial participants were enrolled by age into 18-55, 56-69 and 70-plus year subgroups, with approximately 150, 28 and 58 TCR-sequenced participants respectively.

The V and J ends are trimmed by 3 bases and 0 bases, leaving 18 bases between them. CDR1 and CDR2 (MDHEN, SYDVKM) derive from the germline V gene. Its CDR3 holds 18 amino acids, cysteine through phenylalanine. Of the read, only the CDR3 DNA is kept; its 54 bases are in frame from base 1. Results and caveats for the whole study, not just this receptor: Nearly half of unique spike-specific TCRs reportedly recognized epitopes outside regions mutated in the B.1.351 and B.1.1.7 variants. Most participants were white British and females outnumbered males, and the authors suggested that clonal diversity may have been underestimated. A significant rise in spike-specific TCR breadth and depth was observed after two AZD1222 doses relative to day 0 and relative to MenACWY recipients. Conclusions about previously exposed vaccinees are limited because only five to seven AZD1222 recipients were SARS-CoV-2 seropositive at baseline. In the small 56-69-year group, the increase in depth fell short of significance, most likely because of low power. No day 14 peak-response samples were available, so repertoires were characterized only after the peak T cell response. CD4 TCRs associated with the vaccine covered the entire spike protein, and the dominant responses were in regions 160-218 and 743-854.

Concerning this clone itself: Which antigen it targets is not known. The input lacks base qualities; no much larger clone sits a single base away.

Read against the paper, the sample's time point label means: baseline before first vaccination. The sample's treatment or condition, from its label and the paper: meningococcal conjugate vaccine given as trial control. Vaccinee samples were obtained from the UK trials COV001 and COV002, which included a single-blind randomized controlled phase 2/3 trial of AZD1222 (ChAdOx1 nCoV-19) in healthy adults. For TCRbeta chain sequencing, PBMC samples from trial participants were taken at day 0 and at day 28 after the second dose. The CDR3 regions of human TCRbeta chains were subjected to immunosequencing. Per the authors' processing: TCRs in the repertoires were matched against a reference library of SARS-CoV-2-specific TCRs that had been generated with the MIRA antigen-specificity platform. Breadth meant the fraction of unique TCRs that were SARS-CoV-2-associated, whereas depth meant the fraction of total T cells that were SARS-CoV-2-associated. Using the MIRA data, each spike-specific TCR was mapped to the spike region that the TCR reacts to and placed in a CD4 or CD8 class. Log10-transformed breadth and depth values were compared by one-way ANOVA with Sidak's multiple comparisons tests. As stored in TCRdb, this immuneACCESS dataset retains in-frame rearrangements with V and J assigned. A fraction of the clones does not appear; measured against another copy, unresolved V genes explain less than half of the discrepancy, and the remainder lacks a known reason. For V, J and clone size, that table is used; D and trimming come from the DNA. The sample table contains roughly 70,000 clones; only one count was recorded for about four fifths of them. Around 25% of the sample belongs to the ten largest clones.

This TCR was sampled from an adult in good health. Sequenced material: peripheral blood, taken on day 0 of MenACWY control vaccination. Recombination linked TRBV28 to TRBJ2-1, with the D call perhaps TRBD1 or TRBD2, each one matching 5 bases. CDR3 loop: CASSFHLGTPSSYNEQFF. In nucleotide form, the sequence is TGTGCCAGCAGTTTCCATCTCGGGACGCCAAGCTCCTACAATGAGCAGTTCTTC.